Shown below are 13 T cell receptor beta chains from a single sample sequenced in a study of shared T cell receptors in the human thymus. Repertoires were generated with immunoSEQ multiplex PCR, while TCRdb's copy carries only in-frame clones and drops some. The sample has some 700,000 clones, roughly 88% seen once; the top ten hold around 0.01%. These data were also reused for a study on human thymus T cells.

Material: thymocytes. These receptors originate from a boy under two years old with a congenital heart defect.

This clone was detected only a few times. The chain joins TRBV19 to TRBJ2-3, with a possible D match to TRBD2 (6 bases). Deletions cut 2 bases from V and 4 bases from J, with 10 bases between. The CDR3 spans 14 residues. Germline CDR1 is LNHDA and CDR2 is SQIVND (reference sequence). The CDR3 spells CASSIPGRPDTQYF. The DNA of the CDR3 is TGTGCCAGTAGTATACCGGGGAGGCCAGATACGCAGTATTTT.

The chain combines TRBV19 with TRBJ2-2; possible D gene TRBD1, 6 bases. The V gene lost 5 bases and the J gene lost 5 bases, with 24 bases spanning the gap. The CDR3 covers 18 residues. Germline V gene lookup returns CDR1 LNHDA and CDR2 SQIVND (reference sequence). In nucleotides, the CDR3 is TGTGCCAGTAGTTCACCAGGGGTCAAGAACAATCGGACCGGGGAGCTGTTTTTT. Translation gives CASSSPGVKNNRTGELFF. Based on the CDR3 plus reference TRBV19 and TRBJ2-2, the full variable domain is DGGITQSPKYLFRKEGQNVTLSCEQNLNHDAMYWYRQDPGQGLRLIYYSQIVNDFQKGDIAEGYSVSREKKESFPLTVTSAQKNPTAFYLCASSSPGVKNNRTGELFFGEGSRLTVL.

The rearrangement links TRBV2 to TRBJ2-3; 10 positions match TRBD2. J was trimmed by 4 bases and V by 1 base; bases with no gene match: 5. Per the germline V gene, CDR1 is SNHLY and CDR2 is FYNNEI. The CDR3 has 16 residues. The CDR3 DNA sequence: TGTGCCAGCAGTGAAGTTTTCACTAGCGGGGCAGATACGCAGTATTTT. This gives the protein CASSEVFTSGADTQYF.

The CDR3 here is CASGPTETGQGGNQPQHF. As DNA, the CDR3 is TGTGCTAGTGGTCCGACGGAGACGGGACAGGGGGGGAATCAGCCCCAGCATTTT. The gene calls are TRBV12-5 and TRBJ1-5, with 11 bases aligning to TRBD1. Trimming cost V 5 bases and J 4 bases; bases outside gene matches: 13. The CDR3 is 18 amino acids. Germline CDR1 LGHNT, CDR2 FRNRAP.

The table lists this clone with a count of one. The chain couples TRBV7-8 to TRBJ1-1; a possible D gene is TRBD1 (5 bases). V lost 4 bases to trimming and J lost 2 bases, with 11 bases between them. Germline loops: CDR1 SGHVS, CDR2 FQNEAQ. The CDR3 consists of 14 residues. CDR3 sequence: CASSSGGDNTEAFF. CDR3 nucleotide sequence: TGTGCCAGCAGCTCGGGAGGGGATAACACTGAAGCTTTCTTT.

This clone was picked up a small number of times. The rearrangement uses TRBV4-3 and TRBJ2-7; unclear D gene. Germline V gene lookup returns CDR1 LGHNA and CDR2 YSLEER. The V and J ends lost 0 bases and 3 bases respectively, with 12 bases between them. This CDR3 region has 15 residues. The CDR3: CASSQDRVPVYEQYF. DNA for the CDR3: TGCGCCAGCAGCCAAGATCGGGTCCCAGTCTACGAGCAGTACTTC.

V is TRBV27 and J is TRBJ2-7; tentatively, D is TRBD2 (6 bases). The CDR3 spans 15 residues. Trimming pared 3 bases from V and 3 bases from J, leaving 15 bases between. The germline gives CDR1 MNHEY, CDR2 SMNVEV (reference sequence). The DNA for the CDR3 is TGTGCCAGCAGTTTCCGGGACTCTCAGGGCTACGAGCAGTACTTC. Protein: CASSFRDSQGYEQYF.

The chain uses TRBV10-1 and TRBJ2-7; D possibly corresponds to TRBD1 (6 bases). This CDR3 region has 13 residues. Trimming shortened V by 2 bases and J by 2 bases, and 7 bases separated the two germline ends. The germline gives CDR1 WNHNN, CDR2 SYGVQD (reference sequence). This chain's CDR3 is CASSEDRTYEQYF. The DNA of the CDR3 is TGCGCCAGCAGTGAGGACAGGACCTACGAGCAGTACTTC.

The chain employs TRBV4-3 and TRBJ2-3; 8 positions agree with TRBD2. The CDR3 runs 22 residues. J was trimmed by 2 bases and V by 0 bases; bases with no gene match: 22. Germline lookup yields CDR1 LGHNA and CDR2 YSLEER. Written as DNA, the CDR3 is TGCGCCAGCAGCCAAGATCCCCGCCAGCGGGAGTGGAGGGAGGGGCCCACAGATACGCAGTATTTT. It specifies CASSQDPRQREWREGPTDTQYF.

The chain recombines TRBV28 with TRBJ2-1, with 9 bases matching TRBD2. V shed 3 bases, J shed 4 bases, and the junction held 4 bases outside the gene matches. CDR1 is MDHEN, CDR2 SYDVKM, per germline. The CDR3 length is 15 residues. CDR3 sequence (DNA): TGTGCCAGCAGTTTTAGCGGGAGAGTATACAATGAGCAGTTCTTC. It specifies CASSFSGRVYNEQFF.

The chain has TRBV14 and TRBJ2-7; TRBD1 aligns across 7 bases. Losses at the gene ends were 2 bases for V and 2 bases for J; bases not matched to a gene: 6. Germline CDR1 and CDR2: SGHDN and FVKESK. CDR3 length equals 15 residues. The CDR3 DNA sequence: TGTGCCAGCAGCCAAACCCGGGACAGACCCTACGAGCAGTACTTC. It codes for CASSQTRDRPYEQYF.

With regard to this clone: This CDR3 is also generated by other DNA sequences in the sample. V is TRBV27 and J is TRBJ1-1, with TRBD1 matching 7 bases. J gave up 4 bases and V 1 base, and 3 bases lay outside the gene matches. CDR3 length equals 14 residues. Germline V CDR1 and CDR2: MNHEY, SMNVEV (reference sequence). For the CDR3, the DNA is TGTGCCAGCAGTTTATTAGCAGGGGGCACTGAAGCTTTCTTT. It is translated as CASSLLAGGTEAFF.

CDR3 sequence (DNA): TGTGCCAGCAGCCCAAGGATGGACAGACAAGAGACCCAGTACTTC. Translation: CASSPRMDRQETQYF. This chain joins TRBV7-2 and TRBJ2-5, with D tentatively TRBD1 (6 bases). V was clipped by 5 bases and J by 2 bases, with 15 bases between them. The CDR3 runs 15 residues. Looked up from germline, CDR1 is SGHTA and CDR2 is FQGNSA.